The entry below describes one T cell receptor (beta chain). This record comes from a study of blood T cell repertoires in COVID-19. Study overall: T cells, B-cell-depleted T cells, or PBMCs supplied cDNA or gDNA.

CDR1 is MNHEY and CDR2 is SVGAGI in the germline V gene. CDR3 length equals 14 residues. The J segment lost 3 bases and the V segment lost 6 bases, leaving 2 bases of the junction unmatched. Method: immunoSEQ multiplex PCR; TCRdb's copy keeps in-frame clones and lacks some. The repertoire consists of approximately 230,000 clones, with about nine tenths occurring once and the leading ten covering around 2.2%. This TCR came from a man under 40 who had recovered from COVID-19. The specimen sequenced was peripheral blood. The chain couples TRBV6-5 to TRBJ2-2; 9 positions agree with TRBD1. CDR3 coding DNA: TGTGCCAGCAGAAGGACAGGGGACACCGGGGAGCTGTTTTTT. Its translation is CASRRTGDTGELFF.